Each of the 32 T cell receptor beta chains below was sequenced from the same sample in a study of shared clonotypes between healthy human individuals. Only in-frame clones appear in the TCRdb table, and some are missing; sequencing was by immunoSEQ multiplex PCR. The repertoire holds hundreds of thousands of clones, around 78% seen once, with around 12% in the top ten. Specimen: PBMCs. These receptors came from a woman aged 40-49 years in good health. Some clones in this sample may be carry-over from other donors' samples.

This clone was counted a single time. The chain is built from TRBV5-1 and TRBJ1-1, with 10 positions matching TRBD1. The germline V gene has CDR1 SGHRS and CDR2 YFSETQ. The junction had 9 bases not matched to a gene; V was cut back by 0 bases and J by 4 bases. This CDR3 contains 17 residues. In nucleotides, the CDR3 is TGCGCCAGCAGCTTGGCCTGGACAGGGGGTGGAGGCACTGAAGCTTTCTTT. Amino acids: CASSLAWTGGGGTEAFF.

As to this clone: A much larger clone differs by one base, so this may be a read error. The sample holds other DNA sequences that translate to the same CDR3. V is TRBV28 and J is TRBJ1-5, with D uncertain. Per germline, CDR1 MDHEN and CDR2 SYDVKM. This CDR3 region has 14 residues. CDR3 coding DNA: TGTGCCAGCAGTACCGGTTTCAGCAATCAGCCCCAGCACTTT. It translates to CASSTGFSNQPQHF.

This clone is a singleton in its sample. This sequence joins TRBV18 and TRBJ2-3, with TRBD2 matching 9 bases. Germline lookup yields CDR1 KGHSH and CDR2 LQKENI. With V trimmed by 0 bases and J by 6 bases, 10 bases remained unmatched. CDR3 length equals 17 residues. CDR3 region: CASSPPGLALQGDTQYF. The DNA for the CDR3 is TGTGCCAGCTCACCACCGGGACTAGCTTTGCAAGGGGATACGCAGTATTTT. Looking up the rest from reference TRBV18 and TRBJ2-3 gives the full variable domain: NAGVMQNPRHLVRRRGQEARLRCSPMKGHSHVYWYRQLPEEGLKFMVYLQKENIIDESGMPKERFSAEFPKEGPSILRIQQVVRGDSAAYFCASSPPGLALQGDTQYFGPGTRLTVL.

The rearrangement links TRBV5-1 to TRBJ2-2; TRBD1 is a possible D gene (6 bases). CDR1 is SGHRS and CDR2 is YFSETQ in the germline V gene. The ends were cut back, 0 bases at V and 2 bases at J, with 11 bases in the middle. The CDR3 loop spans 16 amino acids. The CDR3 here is CASSLATGRNTGELFF. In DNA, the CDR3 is TGCGCCAGCAGCTTGGCTACAGGGCGAAACACCGGGGAGCTGTTTTTT.

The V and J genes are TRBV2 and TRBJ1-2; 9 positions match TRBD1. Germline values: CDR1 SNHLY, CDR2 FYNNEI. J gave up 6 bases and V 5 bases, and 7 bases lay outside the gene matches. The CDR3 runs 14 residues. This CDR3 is CASSRRDREHGYTF. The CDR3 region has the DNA TGTGCCAGCAGTCGAAGGGACAGGGAGCATGGCTACACCTTC.

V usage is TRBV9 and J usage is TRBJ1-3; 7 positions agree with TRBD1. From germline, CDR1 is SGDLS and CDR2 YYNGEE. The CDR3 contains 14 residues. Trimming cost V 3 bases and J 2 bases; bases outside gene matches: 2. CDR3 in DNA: TGTGCCAGCAGCGGGGGGACAGCTGGAAACACCATATATTTT. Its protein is CASSGGTAGNTIYF.

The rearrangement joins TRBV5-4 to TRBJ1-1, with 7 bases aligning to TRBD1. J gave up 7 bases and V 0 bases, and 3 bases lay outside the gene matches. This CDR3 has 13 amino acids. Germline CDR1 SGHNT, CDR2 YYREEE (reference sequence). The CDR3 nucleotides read TGTGCCAGCAGCTTGGCCGGGACAGTTGAAGCTTTCTTT. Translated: CASSLAGTVEAFF.

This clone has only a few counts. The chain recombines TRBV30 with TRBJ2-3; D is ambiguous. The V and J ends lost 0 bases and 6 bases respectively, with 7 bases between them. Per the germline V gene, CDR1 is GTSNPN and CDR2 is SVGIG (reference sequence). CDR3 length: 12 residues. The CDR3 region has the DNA TGTGCCTGGAGTGTATCAAGGGATACGCAGTATTTT. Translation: CAWSVSRDTQYF.

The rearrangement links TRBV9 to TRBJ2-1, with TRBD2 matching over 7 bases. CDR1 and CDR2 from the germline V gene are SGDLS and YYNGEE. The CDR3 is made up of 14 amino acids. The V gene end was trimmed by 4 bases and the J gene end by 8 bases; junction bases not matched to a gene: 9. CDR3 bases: TGTGCCAGCAGCTTTCGGACTAGAGGGGATGAGCAGTTCTTC. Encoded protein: CASSFRTRGDEQFF.

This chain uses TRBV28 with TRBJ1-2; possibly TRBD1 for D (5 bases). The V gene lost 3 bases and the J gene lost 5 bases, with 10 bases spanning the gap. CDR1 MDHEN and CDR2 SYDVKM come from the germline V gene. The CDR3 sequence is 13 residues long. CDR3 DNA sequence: TGTGCCAGCAGTTTGGGACGGATTTATGGCTACACCTTC. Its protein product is CASSLGRIYGYTF.

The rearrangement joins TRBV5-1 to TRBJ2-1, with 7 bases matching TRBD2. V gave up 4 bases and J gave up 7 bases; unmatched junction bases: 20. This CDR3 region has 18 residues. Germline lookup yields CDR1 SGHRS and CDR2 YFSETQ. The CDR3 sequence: CASSPSPLGGVTRNEQFF. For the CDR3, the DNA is TGCGCCAGCAGCCCCTCACCCTTGGGGGGGGTAACGCGGAATGAGCAGTTCTTC.

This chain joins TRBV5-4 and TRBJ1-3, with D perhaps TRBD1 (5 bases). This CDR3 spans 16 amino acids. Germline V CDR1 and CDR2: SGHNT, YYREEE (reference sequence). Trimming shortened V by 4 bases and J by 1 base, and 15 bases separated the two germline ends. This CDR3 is CASSLGTGVSGNTIYF. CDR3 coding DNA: TGTGCCAGCAGCCTAGGAACAGGAGTATCTGGAAACACCATATATTTT.

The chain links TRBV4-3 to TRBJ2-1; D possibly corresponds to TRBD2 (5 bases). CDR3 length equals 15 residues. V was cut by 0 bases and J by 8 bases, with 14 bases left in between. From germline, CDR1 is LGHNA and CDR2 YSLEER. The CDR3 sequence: CASSQELSVFDEQFF. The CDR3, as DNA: TGCGCCAGCAGCCAAGAACTTAGCGTGTTTGATGAGCAGTTCTTC.

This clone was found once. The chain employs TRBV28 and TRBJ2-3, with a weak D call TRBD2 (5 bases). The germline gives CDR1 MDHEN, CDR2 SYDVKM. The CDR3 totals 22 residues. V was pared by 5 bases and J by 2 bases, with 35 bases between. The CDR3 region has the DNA TGTGCCAGCAGTCTCACCCGGCCTGCGATCGAGCTAGCTCGAGTCCCCACAGATACGCAGTATTTT. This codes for CASSLTRPAIELARVPTDTQYF. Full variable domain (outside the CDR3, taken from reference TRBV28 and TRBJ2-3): DVKVTQSSRYLVKRTGEKVFLECVQDMDHENMFWYRQDPGLGLRLIYFSYDVKMKEKGDIPEGYSVSREKKERFSLILESASTNQTSMYLCASSLTRPAIELARVPTDTQYFGPGTRLTVL.

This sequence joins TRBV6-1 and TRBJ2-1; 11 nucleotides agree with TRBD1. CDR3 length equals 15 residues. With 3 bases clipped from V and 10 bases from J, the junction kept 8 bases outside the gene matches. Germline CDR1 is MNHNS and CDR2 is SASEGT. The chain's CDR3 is CASSDGDRGYREQFF. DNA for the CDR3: TGTGCCAGCAGTGATGGGGACAGGGGGTATCGAGAGCAGTTCTTC.

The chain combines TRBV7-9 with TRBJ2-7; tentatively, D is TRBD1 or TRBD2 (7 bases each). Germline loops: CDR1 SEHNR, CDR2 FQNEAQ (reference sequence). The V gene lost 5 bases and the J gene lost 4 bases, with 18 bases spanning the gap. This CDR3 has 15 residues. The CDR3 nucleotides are TGTGCCAGCAGCCCAGGGGGGGCATTGGTATACGAGCAGTACTTC. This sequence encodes CASSPGGALVYEQYF.

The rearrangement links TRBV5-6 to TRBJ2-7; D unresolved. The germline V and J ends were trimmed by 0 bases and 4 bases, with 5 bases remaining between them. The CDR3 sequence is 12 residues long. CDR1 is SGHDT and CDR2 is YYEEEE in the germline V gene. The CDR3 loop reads CASSLARYEQYF. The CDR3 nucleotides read TGTGCCAGCAGCTTGGCCCGGTACGAGCAGTACTTC.

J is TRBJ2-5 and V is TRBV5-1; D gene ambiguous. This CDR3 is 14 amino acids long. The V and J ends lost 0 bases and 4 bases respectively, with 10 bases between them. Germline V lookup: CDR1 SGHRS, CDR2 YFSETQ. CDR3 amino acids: CASSLVPGRETQYF. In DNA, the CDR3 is TGCGCCAGCAGCTTGGTACCGGGTCGAGAGACCCAGTACTTC.

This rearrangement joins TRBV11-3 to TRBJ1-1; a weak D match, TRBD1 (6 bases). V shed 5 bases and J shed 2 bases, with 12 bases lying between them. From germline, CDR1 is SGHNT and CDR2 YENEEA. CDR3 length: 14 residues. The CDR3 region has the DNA TGTGCCAGCAGCCAGAAGGGGGGTAACACTGAAGCTTTCTTT. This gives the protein CASSQKGGNTEAFF. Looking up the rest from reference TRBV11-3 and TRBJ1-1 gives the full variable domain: EAGVVQSPRYKIIEKKQPVAFWCNPISGHNTLYWYLQNLGQGPELLIRYENEEAVDDSQLPKDRFSAERLKGVDSTLKIQPAELGDSAVYLCASSQKGGNTEAFFGQGTRLTVV.

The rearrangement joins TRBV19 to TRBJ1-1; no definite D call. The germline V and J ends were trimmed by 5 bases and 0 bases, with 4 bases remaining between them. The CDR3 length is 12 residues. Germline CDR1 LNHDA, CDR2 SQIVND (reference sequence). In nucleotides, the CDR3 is TGTGCCAGTAGTGGGGTGAACACTGAAGCTTTCTTT. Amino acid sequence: CASSGVNTEAFF.

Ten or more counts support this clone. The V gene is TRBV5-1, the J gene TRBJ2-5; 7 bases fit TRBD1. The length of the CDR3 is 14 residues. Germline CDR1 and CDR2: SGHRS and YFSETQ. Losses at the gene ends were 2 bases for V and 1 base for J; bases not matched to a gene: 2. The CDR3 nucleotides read TGCGCCAGCAGCTTTGGGACAGTCCAAGAGACCCAGTACTTC. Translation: CASSFGTVQETQYF.

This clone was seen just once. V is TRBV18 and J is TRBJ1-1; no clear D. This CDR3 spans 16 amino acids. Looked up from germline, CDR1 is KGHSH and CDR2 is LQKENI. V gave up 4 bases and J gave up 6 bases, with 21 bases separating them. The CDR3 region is CASSLALTPRRSEAFF. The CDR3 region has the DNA TGTGCCAGCTCACTAGCCCTGACACCGAGGCGCTCTGAAGCTTTCTTT.

CDR3 residues: CASSLGRGRQETQYF. The CDR3 DNA is TGTGCCAGCAGCTTAGGCCGGGGGCGGCAGGAGACCCAGTACTTC. The chain carries TRBV11-2 and TRBJ2-5; D may correspond to TRBD1 or TRBD2 (6 bases each). The CDR3 loop spans 15 amino acids. In germline, CDR1 is SGHAT, CDR2 FQNNGV. Trimming took off 1 base at V and 5 bases at J, with 14 bases between the two ends.

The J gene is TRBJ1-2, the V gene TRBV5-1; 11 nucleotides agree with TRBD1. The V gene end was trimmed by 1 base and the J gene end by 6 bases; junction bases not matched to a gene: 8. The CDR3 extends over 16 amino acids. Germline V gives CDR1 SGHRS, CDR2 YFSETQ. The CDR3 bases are TGCGCCAGCAGCTTGTACCTGGGACAGGGGGGCGATGGCTACACCTTC. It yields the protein CASSLYLGQGGDGYTF.

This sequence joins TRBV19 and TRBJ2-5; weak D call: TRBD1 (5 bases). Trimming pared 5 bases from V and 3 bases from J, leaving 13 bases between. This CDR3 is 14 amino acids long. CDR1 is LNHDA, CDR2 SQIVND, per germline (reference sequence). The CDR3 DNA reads TGTGCCAGTAGTTCGACAGTCGCGGAAGAGACCCAGTACTTC. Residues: CASSSTVAEETQYF.

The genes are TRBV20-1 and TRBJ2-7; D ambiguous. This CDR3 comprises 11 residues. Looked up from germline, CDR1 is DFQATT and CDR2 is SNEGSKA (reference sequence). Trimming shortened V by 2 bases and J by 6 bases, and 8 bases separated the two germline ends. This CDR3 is CSARRVSEQYF. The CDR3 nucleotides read TGCAGTGCTAGAAGGGTCAGCGAGCAGTACTTC.

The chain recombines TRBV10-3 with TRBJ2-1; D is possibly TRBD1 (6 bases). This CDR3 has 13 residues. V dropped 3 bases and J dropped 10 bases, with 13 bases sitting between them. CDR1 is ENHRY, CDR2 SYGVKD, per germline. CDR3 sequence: CAISDKQGWEQFF. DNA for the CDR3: TGTGCCATCAGTGATAAACAGGGATGGGAGCAGTTCTTC.

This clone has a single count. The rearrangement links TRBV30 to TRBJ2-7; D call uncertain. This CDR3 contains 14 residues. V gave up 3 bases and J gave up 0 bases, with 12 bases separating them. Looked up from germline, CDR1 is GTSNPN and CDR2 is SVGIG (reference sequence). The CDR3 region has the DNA TGTGCCTGGAGAAAGACCGATAGCTCCTACGAGCAGTACTTC. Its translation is CAWRKTDSSYEQYF.

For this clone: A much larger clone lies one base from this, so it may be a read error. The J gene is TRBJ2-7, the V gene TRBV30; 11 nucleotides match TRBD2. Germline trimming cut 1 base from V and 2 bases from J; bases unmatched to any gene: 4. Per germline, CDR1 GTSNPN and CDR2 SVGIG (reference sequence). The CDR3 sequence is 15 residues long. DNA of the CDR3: TGTGCCTGGAGTGCGGTAGCGGGAGGGGCCTACGAGCAGTACTTC. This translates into CAWSAVAGGAYEQYF. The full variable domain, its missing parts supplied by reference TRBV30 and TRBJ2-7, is SQTIHQWPATLVQPVGSPLSLECTVEGTSNPNLYWYRQAAGRGLQLLFYSVGIGQISSEVPQNLSASRPQDRQFILSSKKLLLSDSGFYLCAWSAVAGGAYEQYFGPGTRLTVT.

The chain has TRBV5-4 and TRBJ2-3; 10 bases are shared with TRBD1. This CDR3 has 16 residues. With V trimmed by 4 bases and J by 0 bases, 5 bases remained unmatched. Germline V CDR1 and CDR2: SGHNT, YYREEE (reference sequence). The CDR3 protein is CASSPRTGGSTDTQYF. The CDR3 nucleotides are TGTGCCAGCAGCCCAAGGACAGGGGGTAGCACAGATACGCAGTATTTT.

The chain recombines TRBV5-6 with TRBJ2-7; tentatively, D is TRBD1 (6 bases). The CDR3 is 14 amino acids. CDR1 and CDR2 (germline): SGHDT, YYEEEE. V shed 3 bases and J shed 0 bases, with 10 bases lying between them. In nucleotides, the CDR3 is TGTGCCAGCAGCTATAACAGGGTCTCCTACGAGCAGTACTTC. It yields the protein CASSYNRVSYEQYF.

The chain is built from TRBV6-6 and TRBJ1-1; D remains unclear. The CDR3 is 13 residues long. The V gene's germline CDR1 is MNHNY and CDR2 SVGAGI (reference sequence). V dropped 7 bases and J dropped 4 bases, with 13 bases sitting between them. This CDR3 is CASTGRGTTEAFF. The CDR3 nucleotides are TGTGCCAGCACCGGTCGGGGTACCACTGAAGCTTTCTTT.